This T cell receptor (beta chain) was identified during a study of shared clonotypes between healthy human individuals. Study-wide background: Serving as donors were a couple of women and a few men, whose ages spanned 18 to 49. Whole-study results and caveats: Clonotype sharing among donors, it was expected, would be affected by sequencing depth.

The trim removed 4 bases at V and 7 bases at J, leaving 6 bases unmatched. The V gene's germline CDR1 is MNHEY and CDR2 SVGAGI. The CDR3 covers 14 residues. Original data processing: Filtering differed for immunoSEQ, which gave only junction sequences without quality scores. Clones were sequenced by immunoSEQ multiplex PCR, and TCRdb holds only the in-frame ones, with some missing. From that table come the V and J calls and clone size; the DNA was used to work out D and trimming. Found here are about half a million clones, around four fifths of them singletons; the top ten hold 12%. Notes on this clone: The antigen is undetermined.

The chain employs TRBV6-5 and TRBJ1-4; 7 bases agree with TRBD1. The sequence came from a woman aged 35 to 49 in good health. Some clones in this sample may be carry-over from other donors' samples. The sample taken for sequencing was PBMCs. The DNA for the CDR3 is TGTGCCAGCAGTTCAAGGGGGCAAATTGAAAAACTGTTTTTT. This codes for CASSSRGQIEKLFF.